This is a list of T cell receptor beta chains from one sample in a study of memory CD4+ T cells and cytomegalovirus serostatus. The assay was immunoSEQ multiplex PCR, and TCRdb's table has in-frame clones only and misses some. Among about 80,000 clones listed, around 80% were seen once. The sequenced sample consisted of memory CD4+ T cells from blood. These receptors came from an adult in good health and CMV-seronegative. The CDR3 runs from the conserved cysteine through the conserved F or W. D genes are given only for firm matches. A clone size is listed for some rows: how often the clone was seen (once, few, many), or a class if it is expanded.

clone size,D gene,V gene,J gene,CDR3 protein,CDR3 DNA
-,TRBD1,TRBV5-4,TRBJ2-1,CASSSGQDSYNEQFF,TGTGCCAGCAGCTCGGGACAGGACTCCTACAATGAGCAGTTCTTC
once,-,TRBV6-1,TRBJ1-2,CASSPEGSSGYGYTF,TGTGCCAGCAGTCCGGAGGGGTCGAGTGGCTATGGCTACACCTTC
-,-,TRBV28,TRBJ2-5,CASSLSANGEETQYF,TGTGCCAGCAGTTTATCGGCCAACGGTGAAGAGACCCAGTACTTC
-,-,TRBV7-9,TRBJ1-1,CASSPRGGGTPEAFF,TGTGCCAGCAGCCCCCGGGGGGGAGGGACCCCTGAAGCTTTCTTT
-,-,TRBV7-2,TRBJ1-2,CASSRPLSQGYGYTF,TGTGCCAGCAGCCGACCCTTGTCACAGGGCTATGGCTACACCTTC
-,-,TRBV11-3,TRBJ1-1,CASSLDAENTEAFF,TGTGCCAGCAGCTTAGATGCGGAGAACACTGAAGCTTTCTTT
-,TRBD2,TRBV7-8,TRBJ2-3,CASSWTSGTDTQYF,TGTGCCAGCAGCTGGACTAGCGGCACAGATACGCAGTATTTT
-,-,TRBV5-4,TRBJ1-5,CASSLGPDSNQPQHF,TGTGCCAGCAGCTTGGGCCCAGATAGCAATCAGCCCCAGCATTTT
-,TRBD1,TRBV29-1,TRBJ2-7,CSVGQGAHEQYF,TGCAGCGTCGGGCAGGGGGCGCACGAGCAGTACTTC
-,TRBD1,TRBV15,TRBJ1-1,CATSRARTGRSEAFF,TGTGCCACCAGCAGAGCCCGGACAGGGAGGTCTGAAGCTTTCTTT
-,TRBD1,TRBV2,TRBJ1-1,CASKFQGVGTEAFF,TGTGCCAGCAAGTTCCAGGGGGTCGGCACTGAAGCTTTCTTT
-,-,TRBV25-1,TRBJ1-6,CASSEYGDNSPLHF,TGTGCCAGCAGTGAATACGGGGATAATTCACCCCTCCACTTT
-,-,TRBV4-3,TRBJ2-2,CASSPPNTGELFF,TGCGCCAGCAGCCCCCCGAATACCGGGGAGCTGTTTTTT
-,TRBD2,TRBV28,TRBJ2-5,CASRPGLAGSRQYF,TGTGCCAGCAGGCCGGGACTAGCGGGGTCAAGGCAGTACTTC
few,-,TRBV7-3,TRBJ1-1,CASSKGGGPMNTEAFF,TGTGCCAGCAGCAAAGGGGGGGGCCCCATGAACACTGAAGCTTTCTTT
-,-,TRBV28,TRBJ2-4,CASSLWGGGNIQYF,TGTGCCAGCAGTTTGTGGGGGGGCGGAAACATTCAGTACTTC
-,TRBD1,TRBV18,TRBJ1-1,CASHWTGLNTEAFF,TGTGCCAGCCACTGGACAGGGCTGAACACTGAAGCTTTCTTT
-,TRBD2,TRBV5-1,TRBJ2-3,CASSFTSGGTDTQYF,TGCGCCAGCAGCTTCACTAGCGGGGGAACAGATACGCAGTATTTT
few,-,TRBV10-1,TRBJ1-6,CASSESGRPSSPLHF,TGCGCCAGCAGTGAGTCGGGGAGGCCTAGTTCACCCCTCCACTTT
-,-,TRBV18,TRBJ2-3,CASSPSGSRSTDTQYF,TGTGCCAGCTCACCTTCAGGGTCTCGCAGCACAGATACGCAGTATTTT
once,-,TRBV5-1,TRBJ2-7,CASSLEAGFYEQYF,TGCGCCAGCAGCTTGGAGGCCGGATTCTACGAGCAGTACTTC
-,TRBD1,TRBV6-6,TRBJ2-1,CASSSGTGVYEQFF,TGTGCCAGCAGCTCCGGGACAGGGGTATATGAGCAGTTCTTC
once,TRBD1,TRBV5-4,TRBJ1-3,CASSSDRVPGNTIYF,TGTGCCAGCAGCTCCGACAGGGTACCTGGAAACACCATATATTTT
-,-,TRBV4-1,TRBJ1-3,CASSQDLGVFSGNTIYF,TGCGCCAGCAGCCAAGATTTGGGGGTATTCTCTGGAAACACCATATATTTT
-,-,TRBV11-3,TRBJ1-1,CASSITANTEAFF,TGTGCCAGCAGCATAACAGCGAACACTGAAGCTTTCTTT
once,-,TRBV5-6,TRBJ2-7,CASSLVYEQYF,TGTGCCAGCAGCTTGGTGTACGAGCAGTACTTC
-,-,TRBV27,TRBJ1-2,CASSFGGLVKGYTF,TGTGCCAGCAGTTTCGGGGGGCTGGTGAAAGGCTACACCTTC
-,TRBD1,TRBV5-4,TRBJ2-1,CASSDRVNNEQFF,TGTGCCAGCAGCGACAGGGTCAACAATGAGCAGTTCTTC
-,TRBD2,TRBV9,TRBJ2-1,CASSASGVYGEQFF,TGTGCCAGCAGCGCTAGCGGGGTTTACGGGGAGCAGTTCTTC
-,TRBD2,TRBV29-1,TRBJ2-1,CSGSGGSSYNEQFF,TGCAGCGGTAGCGGGGGAAGCTCCTACAATGAGCAGTTCTTC
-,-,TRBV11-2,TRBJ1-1,CASSLVRKAFF,TGTGCCAGCAGCTTAGTCAGGAAAGCTTTCTTT
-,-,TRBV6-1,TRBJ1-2,CASSGSFLYGYTF,TGTGCCAGCAGCGGGAGCTTTTTGTATGGCTACACCTTC
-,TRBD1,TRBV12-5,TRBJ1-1,CASGFEGAGTEAFF,TGTGCTAGTGGTTTTGAGGGGGCCGGCACTGAAGCTTTCTTT
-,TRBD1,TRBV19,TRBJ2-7,CASSRQGDYEQYF,TGTGCCAGTAGTAGACAGGGGGACTACGAGCAGTACTTC
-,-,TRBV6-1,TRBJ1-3,CASREWGAGNTIYF,TGTGCCAGCAGGGAGTGGGGAGCTGGAAACACCATATATTTT
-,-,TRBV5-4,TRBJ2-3,CASRQDFGATDTQYF,TGTGCCAGCAGACAGGACTTCGGGGCCACAGATACGCAGTATTTT
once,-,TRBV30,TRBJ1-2,CAWSVLGGHYYGYTF,TGTGCCTGGAGTGTACTTGGGGGGCATTACTATGGCTACACCTTC
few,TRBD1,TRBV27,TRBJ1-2,CASSSPGTTGYGYTF,TGTGCCAGCAGTTCACCCGGGACGACAGGGTATGGCTACACCTTC
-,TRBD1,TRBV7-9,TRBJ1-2,CASSLAQSGGSYTF,TGTGCCAGCAGCTTAGCCCAATCAGGGGGAAGCTACACCTTC
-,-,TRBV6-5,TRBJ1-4,CASSSLGEANEKLFF,TGTGCCAGCAGTTCCCTTGGGGAGGCTAATGAAAAACTGTTTTTT
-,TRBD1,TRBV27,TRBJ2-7,CASSWDSRSYEQYF,TGTGCCAGCAGTTGGGACAGCAGGTCCTACGAGCAGTACTTC